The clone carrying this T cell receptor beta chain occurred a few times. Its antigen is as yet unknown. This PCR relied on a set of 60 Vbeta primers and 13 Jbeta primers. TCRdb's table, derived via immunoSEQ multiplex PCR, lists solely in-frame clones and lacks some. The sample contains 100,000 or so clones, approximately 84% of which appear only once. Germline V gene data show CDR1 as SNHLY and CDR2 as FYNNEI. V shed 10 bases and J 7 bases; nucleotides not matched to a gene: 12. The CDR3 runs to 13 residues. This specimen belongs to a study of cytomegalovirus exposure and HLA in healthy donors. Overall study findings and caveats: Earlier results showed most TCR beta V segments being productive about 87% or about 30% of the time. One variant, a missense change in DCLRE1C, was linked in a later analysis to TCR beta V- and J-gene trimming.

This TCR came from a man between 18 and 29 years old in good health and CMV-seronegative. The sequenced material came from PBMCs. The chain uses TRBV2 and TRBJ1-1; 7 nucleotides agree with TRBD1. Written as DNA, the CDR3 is TGTGCCAAAGCGCCCGACAGGGCGGGTGAAGCTTTCTTT. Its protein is CAKAPDRAGEAFF.